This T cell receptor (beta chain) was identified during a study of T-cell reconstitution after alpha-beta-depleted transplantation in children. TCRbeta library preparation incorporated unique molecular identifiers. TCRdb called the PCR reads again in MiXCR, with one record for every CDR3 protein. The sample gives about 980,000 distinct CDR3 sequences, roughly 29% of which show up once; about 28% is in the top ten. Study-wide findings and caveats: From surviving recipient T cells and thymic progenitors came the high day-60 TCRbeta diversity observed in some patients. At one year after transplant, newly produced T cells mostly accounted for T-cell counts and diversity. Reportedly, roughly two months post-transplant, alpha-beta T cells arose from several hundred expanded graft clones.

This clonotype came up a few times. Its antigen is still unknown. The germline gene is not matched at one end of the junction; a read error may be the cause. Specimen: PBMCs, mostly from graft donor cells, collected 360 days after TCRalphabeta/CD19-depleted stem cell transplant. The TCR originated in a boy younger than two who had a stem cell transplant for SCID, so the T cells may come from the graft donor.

The CDR3 sequence is CASSQDRVYGYTF. The DNA for the CDR3 is TGTGCCAGCAGCCAGGACAGGGTCTATGGCTACACCTTC. The chain has TRBV4-1 and TRBJ1-2; 8 nucleotides line up with TRBD1. CDR1 is MGHRA, CDR2 YSYEKL, per germline. The CDR3 consists of 13 residues.